These 32 T cell receptor beta chains originate from one sample sequenced in a study of blood T cell repertoires in COVID-19. Libraries were prepared by immunoSEQ multiplex PCR; TCRdb keeps only in-frame clonotypes and omits some of them. The sample yields over 110,000 clones, over 70% seen once. Sample: PBMCs or T cells enriched from blood (not recorded which). The receptors shown here come from a man between 60 and 70 years old who had recovered from COVID-19.

The CDR3 loop reads CASSHRSPELNNEQFF. The CDR3 DNA follows: TGTGCCAGCAGCCACCGGTCGCCCGAACTGAACAATGAGCAGTTCTTC. The chain combines TRBV3-1 (or the pseudogene TRBV3-2) with TRBJ2-1; D gene unclear. V lost 3 bases and J 5 bases, leaving 17 bases between the germline ends. Germline CDR1 reads LGHDT; CDR2 reads YNNKEL (reference sequence). This CDR3 has 16 amino acids.

The chain combines TRBV7-3 with TRBJ2-1; 9 positions match TRBD2. V was clipped by 2 bases and J by 8 bases; unmatched bases: 7. In germline, CDR1 is SGHTA, CDR2 FQGTGA. The length of the CDR3 is 15 residues. The CDR3 DNA follows: TGTGCCAGCAGCTTAGGACTAGCGTTTAGCGATGAGCAGTTCTTC. This gives the protein CASSLGLAFSDEQFF.

The V call is TRBV9, the J call TRBJ2-5; the match to TRBD2 covers 12 bases. The CDR3 loop spans 16 amino acids. CDR1 SGDLS and CDR2 YYNGEE come from the germline V gene. The V gene end was trimmed by 3 bases and the J gene end by 5 bases; junction bases not matched to a gene: 8. This CDR3 is CASSALAGGLLETQYF. In DNA form, the CDR3 reads TGTGCCAGCAGCGCACTAGCGGGAGGTCTCCTGGAGACCCAGTACTTC. Drawing the rest from reference TRBV9 and TRBJ2-5, the complete variable domain is DSGVTQTPKHLITATGQRVTLRCSPRSGDLSVYWYQQSLDQGLQFLIQYYNGEERAKGNILERFSAQQFPDLHSELNLSSLELGDSALYFCASSALAGGLLETQYFGPGTRLLVL.

The chain links TRBV6-5 to TRBJ2-1; D possibly corresponds to TRBD2 (6 bases). The CDR3 is 13 amino acids. Deletions cut 5 bases from V and 7 bases from J, with 12 bases between. Germline loops: CDR1 MNHEY, CDR2 SVGAGI. The CDR3 DNA reads TGTGCCAGCAGTCCCCTGGCGGGGAATGAGCAGTTCTTC. The encoded protein is CASSPLAGNEQFF.

The chain is built from TRBV3-1 (or the pseudogene TRBV3-2) and TRBJ2-1, with D possibly TRBD2 on 6 matching bases. Germline assignment: CDR1 LGHDT and CDR2 YNNKEL (reference sequence). Trimming took 5 bases from V and 0 from J, leaving 17 bases between them. The CDR3 contains 17 residues. CDR3 in amino acids: CASSWGTEGSSYNEQFF. CDR3 bases: TGTGCCAGCAGCTGGGGGACGGAGGGGAGCTCCTACAATGAGCAGTTCTTC.

The CDR3 here is CASSFGMGLRETQYF. CDR3 in DNA: TGCGCCAGCAGCTTCGGGATGGGACTGCGGGAGACCCAGTACTTC. V usage is TRBV5-1 and J usage is TRBJ2-5; possible D gene TRBD2, 6 bases. In germline, CDR1 is SGHRS, CDR2 YFSETQ. Trimming stripped 2 bases from V and 5 bases from J, with 16 bases between. The length of the CDR3 is 15 residues.

The chain joins TRBV28 to TRBJ2-2, with 7 positions matching TRBD1. With V trimmed by 7 bases and J by 2 bases, 7 bases remained unmatched. Per the germline V gene, CDR1 is MDHEN and CDR2 is SYDVKM. The CDR3 is 15 residues long. As DNA, the CDR3 is TGTGCCAGCACTATTAGGGACAGAAACACCGGGGAGCTGTTTTTT. Its protein is CASTIRDRNTGELFF.

The DNA of the CDR3 is TGTGCCAGCAGTACTCAGGTCTCCGGACAGCCCCAGCATTTT. Protein sequence: CASSTQVSGQPQHF. V usage is TRBV6-6 and J usage is TRBJ1-5; no clear D. Germline loops: CDR1 MNHNY, CDR2 SVGAGI (reference sequence). This CDR3 has 14 amino acids. Trimming stripped 5 bases from V and 7 bases from J, with 15 bases between.

The chain has TRBV2 and TRBJ1-3; D is uncertain. The CDR3 contains 14 residues. From germline, CDR1 is SNHLY and CDR2 FYNNEI. The V gene lost 7 bases and the J gene lost 0 bases, with 10 bases spanning the gap. Here the CDR3 DNA reads TGTGCCAGCATGAAGGAGGACTCTGGAAACACCATATATTTT. Residues: CASMKEDSGNTIYF.

The V and J genes are TRBV11-2 and TRBJ1-3, with TRBD1 matching over 12 bases. CDR3 length: 17 residues. CDR1 is SGHAT and CDR2 is FQNNGV in the germline V gene. V was pared by 4 bases and J by 3 bases, with 7 bases of the junction left unmatched. CDR3 residues: CASSSGTGGAGGNTIYF. CDR3 bases: TGTGCCAGCAGCTCCGGGACAGGGGGCGCGGGTGGAAACACCATATATTTT.

This clone showed up just a few times. V usage is TRBV19 and J usage is TRBJ2-6; 7 bases line up with TRBD1. The trim removed 0 bases at V and 1 base at J, leaving 6 bases unmatched. Germline V gene sequence: CDR1 LNHDA, CDR2 SQIVND (reference sequence). The CDR3 runs 18 residues. The CDR3 protein is CASSIENRGISGANVLTF. The DNA of the CDR3 is TGTGCCAGTAGTATAGAAAACAGGGGAATATCTGGGGCCAACGTCCTGACTTTC.

The genes are TRBV27 and TRBJ2-5, with D hard to call. CDR1 and CDR2 (germline): MNHEY, SMNVEV (reference sequence). Trimming took 3 bases from V and 1 from J, leaving 12 bases between them. This CDR3 contains 15 residues. The CDR3 DNA reads as TGTGCCAGCAGTTTGTCCCGGGTCTTCCAAGAGACCCAGTACTTC. Protein sequence: CASSLSRVFQETQYF.

This clone was picked up one time. The rearrangement joins TRBV27 to TRBJ1-1, with a weak D call TRBD1 (6 bases). Looked up from germline, CDR1 is MNHEY and CDR2 is SMNVEV (reference sequence). V lost 6 bases and J lost 5, with 13 bases in between. This CDR3 comprises 13 residues. The CDR3 loop reads CASRKTTGTEAFF. The CDR3 coding sequence is TGTGCCAGCAGAAAAACCACAGGGACTGAAGCTTTCTTT.

The J gene is TRBJ2-7, the V gene TRBV15, with D uncertain. CDR3 length: 13 amino acids. Trimming left V 0 bases short and J 4 bases short, with 7 bases between. CDR1 LNHNV and CDR2 YYDKDF come from the germline V gene (reference sequence). The CDR3 here is CATSRDPGYEQYF. Here the CDR3 DNA reads TGTGCCACCAGCAGAGACCCAGGTTACGAGCAGTACTTC. The full variable domain, in which reference TRBV15 and TRBJ2-7 provide the parts outside the CDR3, is DAMVIQNPRYQVTQFGKPVTLSCSQTLNHNVMYWYQQKSSQAPKLLFHYYDKDFNNEADTPDNFQSRRPNTSFCFLDIRSPGLGDTAMYLCATSRDPGYEQYFGPGTRLTVT.

The rearrangement uses TRBV19 and TRBJ2-2; 9 positions agree with TRBD2. Germline CDR1 reads LNHDA; CDR2 reads SQIVND (reference sequence). J lost 4 bases, V lost 2 bases, and 11 bases had no gene match. This CDR3 region has 18 residues. The CDR3 nucleotides are TGTGCCAGTAGTATAAGGGCTGTGACTAGCGGACCCACCGGGGAGCTGTTTTTT. It specifies CASSIRAVTSGPTGELFF.

The chain combines TRBV7-8 with TRBJ2-2; 11 bases agree with TRBD2. In germline, CDR1 is SGHVS, CDR2 FQNEAQ. CDR3 length: 16 residues. V shed 5 bases and J 3 bases; nucleotides not matched to a gene: 5. The DNA for the CDR3 is TGTGCCAGCAGCCTCGGGACTAGCGGTTACACCGGGGAGCTGTTTTTT. It codes for CASSLGTSGYTGELFF. The complete variable domain, with remaining parts taken from reference TRBV7-8 and TRBJ2-2, reads GAGVSQSPRYKVAKRGQDVALRCDPISGHVSLFWYQQALGQGPEFLTYFQNEAQLDKSGLPSDRFFAERPEGSVSTLKIQRTQQEDSAVYLCASSLGTSGYTGELFFGEGSRLTVL.

This chain joins TRBV5-1 and TRBJ2-2; TRBD1 aligns across 7 bases. CDR1 is SGHRS, CDR2 YFSETQ, per germline. The V gene end was trimmed by 0 bases and the J gene end by 7 bases; junction bases not matched to a gene: 3. CDR3 length: 14 amino acids. CDR3 amino acids: CASSLVAGGGELFF. The CDR3 DNA reads TGCGCCAGCAGCTTGGTGGCAGGGGGCGGGGAGCTGTTTTTT.

The chain couples TRBV5-4 to TRBJ1-1; D might be TRBD1 (5 bases). The germline V gene encodes CDR1 SGHNT and CDR2 YYREEE (reference sequence). The V end was cut by 4 bases, the J end by 2 bases, with 15 bases between. The CDR3 spans 15 residues. The CDR3 bases are TGTGCCAGCAGCGCCCCTATAGGGGAAAACACTGAAGCTTTCTTT. It is translated as CASSAPIGENTEAFF.

The sample holds one count of this clone. The chain joins TRBV6-5 to TRBJ2-1; a weak D match, TRBD1 (6 bases). This CDR3 comprises 15 residues. The germline V and J ends were trimmed by 7 bases and 2 bases, with 15 bases remaining between them. Germline-derived CDR1 and CDR2 are MNHEY and SVGAGI. CDR3: CASNPRAGAYNEQFF. The CDR3 region has the DNA TGTGCCAGCAACCCCAGGGCAGGGGCCTACAATGAGCAGTTCTTC.

The rearrangement uses TRBV10-3 and TRBJ2-7, with TRBD1 matching over 7 bases. V lost 5 bases, J lost 0 bases, and 4 bases stayed unmatched. Per the germline V gene, CDR1 is ENHRY and CDR2 is SYGVKD. This CDR3 is 14 amino acids long. This chain's CDR3 is CAISTDRNSYEQYF. For the CDR3, the DNA is TGTGCCATCAGTACGGACAGGAACTCCTACGAGCAGTACTTC.

The chain joins TRBV5-1 to TRBJ1-1; 11 bases line up with TRBD1. This CDR3 is built from 15 residues. Per the germline V gene, CDR1 is SGHRS and CDR2 is YFSETQ. V lost 4 bases, J lost 6 bases, and 8 bases stayed unmatched. The CDR3 DNA follows: TGCGCCAGCAGCGAAATACCGGGACAGGGGGCTGAAGCTTTCTTT. The encoded protein is CASSEIPGQGAEAFF.

The V and J genes are TRBV2 and TRBJ1-6, with D unresolved. Germline V gives CDR1 SNHLY, CDR2 FYNNEI. Trimming took 7 bases from V and 9 from J, leaving 10 bases between them. This CDR3 region has 12 residues. The CDR3 DNA reads as TGTGCCAGCAAAACAGCCAGTTCACCCCTCCACTTT. It encodes CASKTASSPLHF.

This chain uses TRBV4-1 with TRBJ1-1, with D unresolved. In germline, CDR1 is MGHRA, CDR2 YSYEKL. There are 16 residues in the CDR3. The ends were cut back, 2 bases at V and 11 bases at J, with 24 bases in the middle. CDR3 nucleotides: TGCGCCAGCAGCCAATCCGCCCCGGGAGACCTTCCCAGGGCTTTCTTT. Protein product: CASSQSAPGDLPRAFF.

The chain employs TRBV9 and TRBJ2-2, with 14 nucleotides matching TRBD2. Germline CDR1 and CDR2: SGDLS and YYNGEE. V lost 0 bases to trimming and J lost 5 bases; unmatched junction nucleotides: 6. The CDR3 runs 18 residues. CDR3 amino acids: CASSVGTSGRIGTGELFF. In DNA form, the CDR3 reads TGTGCCAGCAGCGTAGGGACTAGCGGGAGGATCGGGACCGGGGAGCTGTTTTTT.

This clone was counted between two and nine times. The V gene is TRBV6-1, the J gene TRBJ1-6, with D tentatively TRBD1 (5 bases). CDR1 and CDR2 from the germline V gene are MNHNS and SASEGT. The V end lost 1 base, the J end lost 10 bases, and 20 bases lay between the germline ends. The CDR3 covers 17 residues. CDR3 amino acids: CASSEGGVGLFGSPLHF. For the CDR3, the DNA is TGTGCCAGCAGTGAAGGGGGGGTTGGACTCTTTGGGTCACCCCTCCACTTT.

Only one count was recorded for this clone. The rearrangement uses TRBV28 and TRBJ2-5; D possibly corresponds to TRBD1 (6 bases). The germline V and J ends were trimmed by 5 bases and 5 bases, with 12 bases remaining between them. Germline V gene sequence: CDR1 MDHEN, CDR2 SYDVKM. This CDR3 is built from 13 residues. DNA of the CDR3: TGTGCCAGCAGTGGCAGGGGAAGGGAGACCCAGTACTTC. This gives the protein CASSGRGRETQYF. Based on the CDR3 plus reference TRBV28 and TRBJ2-5, the full variable domain is DVKVTQSSRYLVKRTGEKVFLECVQDMDHENMFWYRQDPGLGLRLIYFSYDVKMKEKGDIPEGYSVSREKKERFSLILESASTNQTSMYLCASSGRGRETQYFGPGTRLLVL.

V usage is TRBV4-2 and J usage is TRBJ2-6; tentatively, D is TRBD2 (5 bases). Germline loops: CDR1 LGHNA, CDR2 YNFKEQ. The V end was cut by 5 bases, the J end by 4 bases, with 18 bases between. CDR3 size: 17 residues. In nucleotides, the CDR3 is TGTGCCAGCAGCGACCCAGGAGGACGGTCCGGGGCCAACGTCCTGACTTTC. Protein: CASSDPGGRSGANVLTF.

This chain links TRBV2 with TRBJ1-5, with D tentatively TRBD1 (6 bases). Germline V CDR1 and CDR2: SNHLY, FYNNEI. V lost 1 base to trimming and J lost 7 bases, with 11 bases between them. CDR3 size: 14 residues. This CDR3 reads CASSEDRVEQPQHF. CDR3 nucleotides: TGTGCCAGCAGTGAAGACAGGGTCGAACAGCCCCAGCATTTT.

V and J are TRBV24-1 and TRBJ2-1; TRBD2 aligns across 13 bases. Trimming at V came to 4 bases and at J to 9 bases, leaving 5 bases not matched to a gene. This CDR3 has 15 amino acids. Looked up from germline, CDR1 is KGHDR and CDR2 is SFDVKD. The CDR3 is CATSDTSGRASEQFF. CDR3 in DNA: TGTGCCACCAGTGACACTAGCGGGAGGGCCTCTGAGCAGTTCTTC.

The gene calls are TRBV19 and TRBJ2-1, with D possibly TRBD2 on 5 matching bases. V lost 6 bases to trimming and J lost 4 bases, with 7 bases between them. The CDR3 consists of 12 residues. Germline CDR1 reads LNHDA; CDR2 reads SQIVND (reference sequence). The CDR3 spells CASSPGYNEQFF. CDR3 bases: TGTGCCAGTAGCCCGGGATACAATGAGCAGTTCTTC.

This clone was counted between two and nine times. The chain carries TRBV2 and TRBJ1-5, with D tentatively TRBD1 (6 bases). Germline CDR1 and CDR2: SNHLY and FYNNEI. This CDR3 spans 17 amino acids. V shed 0 bases and J shed 2 bases, with 14 bases lying between them. CDR3 sequence: CASSEALRRTGNQPQHF. The CDR3 bases are TGTGCCAGCAGTGAAGCGCTTCGTCGGACAGGCAATCAGCCCCAGCATTTT.

The CDR3 loop reads CASGRQGFGNTIYF. For the CDR3, the DNA is TGTGCCAGCGGCCGACAGGGGTTTGGAAACACCATATATTTT. The gene calls are TRBV2 and TRBJ1-3; 8 bases align to TRBD1. J lost 3 bases, V lost 8 bases, and 6 bases had no gene match. The CDR3 loop spans 14 amino acids. Germline CDR1 reads SNHLY; CDR2 reads FYNNEI.